The clone carrying this T cell receptor (beta chain) was counted once. Its antigen is currently unknown. This entry belongs to a study of cytomegalovirus exposure and HLA in healthy donors. Germline V gene sequence: CDR1 KGHSH, CDR2 LQKENI. Trimming cost V 3 bases and J 3 bases, with 6 bases left between them. The CDR3 sequence is 12 residues long. Regarding the study as a whole: The study labeled about 160 TCR beta chains cytomegalovirus-associated.

Clones were read by immunoSEQ multiplex PCR, and TCRdb kept only the in-frame ones, dropping some. The sample includes 70,000 or so clones, about 93% of them seen just once. The chain recombines TRBV18 with TRBJ2-7; D uncertain. This TCR derives from a woman younger than 35 in good health and CMV-seropositive. Sequences were obtained from PBMCs. DNA for the CDR3: TGTGCCAGCTCACCTGGCCACTACGAGCAGTACTTC. Residues: CASSPGHYEQYF.